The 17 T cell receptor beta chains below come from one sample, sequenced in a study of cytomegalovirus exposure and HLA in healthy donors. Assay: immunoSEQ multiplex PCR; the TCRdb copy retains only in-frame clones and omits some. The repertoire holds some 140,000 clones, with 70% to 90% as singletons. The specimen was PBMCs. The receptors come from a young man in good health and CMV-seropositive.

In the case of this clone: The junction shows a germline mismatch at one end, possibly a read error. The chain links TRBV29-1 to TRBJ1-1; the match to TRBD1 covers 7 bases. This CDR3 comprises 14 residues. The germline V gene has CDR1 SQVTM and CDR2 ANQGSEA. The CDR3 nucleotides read TGCAGCGTCGAAGGATGGGGGACAGTAACTGAAGCTTTCTTT. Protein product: CSVEGWGTVTEAFF.

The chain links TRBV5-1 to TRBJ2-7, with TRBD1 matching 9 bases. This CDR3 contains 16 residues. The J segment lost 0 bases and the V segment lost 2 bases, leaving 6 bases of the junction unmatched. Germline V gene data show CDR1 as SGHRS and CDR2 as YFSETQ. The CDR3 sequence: CASSFLDRGSSYEQYF. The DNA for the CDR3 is TGCGCCAGCAGCTTCCTGGACAGGGGAAGCTCCTACGAGCAGTACTTC.

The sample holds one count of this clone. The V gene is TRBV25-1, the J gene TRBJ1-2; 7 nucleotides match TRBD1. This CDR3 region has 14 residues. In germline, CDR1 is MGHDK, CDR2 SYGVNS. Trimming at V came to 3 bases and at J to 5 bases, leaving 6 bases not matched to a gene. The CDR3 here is CASSDPEGAYGYTF. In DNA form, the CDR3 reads TGTGCCAGCAGTGATCCTGAGGGGGCGTATGGCTACACCTTC.

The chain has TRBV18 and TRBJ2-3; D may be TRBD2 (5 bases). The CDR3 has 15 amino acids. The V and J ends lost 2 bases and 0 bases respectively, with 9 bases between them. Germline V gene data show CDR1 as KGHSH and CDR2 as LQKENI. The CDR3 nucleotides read TGTGCCAGCTCACCATGGGGAGTAAGCACAGATACGCAGTATTTT. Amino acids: CASSPWGVSTDTQYF. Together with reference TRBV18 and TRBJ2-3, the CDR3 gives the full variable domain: NAGVMQNPRHLVRRRGQEARLRCSPMKGHSHVYWYRQLPEEGLKFMVYLQKENIIDESGMPKERFSAEFPKEGPSILRIQQVVRGDSAAYFCASSPWGVSTDTQYFGPGTRLTVL.

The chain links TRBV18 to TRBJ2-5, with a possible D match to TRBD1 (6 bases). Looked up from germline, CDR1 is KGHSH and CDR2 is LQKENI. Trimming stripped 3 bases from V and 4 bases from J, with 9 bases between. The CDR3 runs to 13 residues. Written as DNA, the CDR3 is TGTGCCAGCTCACCCGGACAGCTAGAGACCCAGTACTTC. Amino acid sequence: CASSPGQLETQYF. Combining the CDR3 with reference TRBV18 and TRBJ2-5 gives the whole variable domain NAGVMQNPRHLVRRRGQEARLRCSPMKGHSHVYWYRQLPEEGLKFMVYLQKENIIDESGMPKERFSAEFPKEGPSILRIQQVVRGDSAAYFCASSPGQLETQYFGPGTRLLVL.

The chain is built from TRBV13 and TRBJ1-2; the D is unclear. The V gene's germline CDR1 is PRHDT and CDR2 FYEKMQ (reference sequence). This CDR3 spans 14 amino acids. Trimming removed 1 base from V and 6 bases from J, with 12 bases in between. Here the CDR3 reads CASSLVREEDGYTF. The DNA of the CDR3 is TGTGCCAGCAGCTTAGTAAGGGAGGAGGATGGCTACACCTTC.

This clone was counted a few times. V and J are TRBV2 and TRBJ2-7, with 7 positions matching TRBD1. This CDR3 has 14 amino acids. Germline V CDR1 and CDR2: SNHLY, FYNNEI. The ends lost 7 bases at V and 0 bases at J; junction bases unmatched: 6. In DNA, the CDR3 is TGTGCCAGCACCTGGACAGGAAGCTCCTACGAGCAGTACTTC. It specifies CASTWTGSSYEQYF.

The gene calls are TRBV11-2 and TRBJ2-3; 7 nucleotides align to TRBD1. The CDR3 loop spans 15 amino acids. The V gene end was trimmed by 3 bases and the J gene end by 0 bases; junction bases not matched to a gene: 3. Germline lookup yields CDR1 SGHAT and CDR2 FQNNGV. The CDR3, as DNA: TGTGCCAGCAGCTTCGGGACAGAGAGCACAGATACGCAGTATTTT. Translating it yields CASSFGTESTDTQYF.

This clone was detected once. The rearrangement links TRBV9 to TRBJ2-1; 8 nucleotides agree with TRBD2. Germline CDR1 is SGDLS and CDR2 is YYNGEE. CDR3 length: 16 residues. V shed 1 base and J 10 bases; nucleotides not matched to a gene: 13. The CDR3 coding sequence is TGTGCCAGCAGCGTATGGGGACGGGAGGGCCAGGGGGAGCAGTTCTTC. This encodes CASSVWGREGQGEQFF.

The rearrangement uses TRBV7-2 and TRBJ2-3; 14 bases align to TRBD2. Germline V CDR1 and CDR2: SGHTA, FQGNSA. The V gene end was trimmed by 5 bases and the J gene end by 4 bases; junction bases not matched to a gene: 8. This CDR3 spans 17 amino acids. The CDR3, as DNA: TGTGCCAGCAGCACTCGACTAGCGGGAGGGAATGCAGATACGCAGTATTTT. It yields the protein CASSTRLAGGNADTQYF.

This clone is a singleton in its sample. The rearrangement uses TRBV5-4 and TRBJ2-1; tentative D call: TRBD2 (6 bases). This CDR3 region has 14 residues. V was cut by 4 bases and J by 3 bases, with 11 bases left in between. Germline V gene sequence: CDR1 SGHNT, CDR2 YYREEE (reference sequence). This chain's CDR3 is CASSAGRSYNEQFF. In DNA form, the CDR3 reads TGTGCCAGCAGCGCGGGACGGAGCTACAATGAGCAGTTCTTC. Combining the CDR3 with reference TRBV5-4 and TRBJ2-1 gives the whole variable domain ETGVTQSPTHLIKTRGQQVTLRCSSQSGHNTVSWYQQALGQGPQFIFQYYREEENGRGNFPPRFSGLQFPNYSSELNVNALELDDSALYLCASSAGRSYNEQFFGPGTRLTVL.

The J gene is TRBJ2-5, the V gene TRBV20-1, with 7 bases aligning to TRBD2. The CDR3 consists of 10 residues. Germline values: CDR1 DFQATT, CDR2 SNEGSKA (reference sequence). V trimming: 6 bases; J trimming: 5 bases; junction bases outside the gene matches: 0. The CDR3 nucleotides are TGCAGTGCGGGAGGGGAGACCCAGTACTTC. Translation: CSAGGETQYF.

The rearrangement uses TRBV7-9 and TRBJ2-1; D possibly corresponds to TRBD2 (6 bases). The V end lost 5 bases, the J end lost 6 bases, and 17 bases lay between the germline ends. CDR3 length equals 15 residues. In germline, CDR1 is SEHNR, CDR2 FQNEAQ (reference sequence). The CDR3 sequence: CASSADVAVTNEQFF. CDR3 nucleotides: TGTGCCAGCAGCGCCGATGTAGCGGTTACCAATGAGCAGTTCTTC. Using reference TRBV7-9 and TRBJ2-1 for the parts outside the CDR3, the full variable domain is DTGVSQNPRHKITKRGQNVTFRCDPISEHNRLYWYRQTLGQGPEFLTYFQNEAQLEKSRLLSDRFSAERPKGSFSTLEIQRTEQGDSAMYLCASSADVAVTNEQFFGPGTRLTVL.

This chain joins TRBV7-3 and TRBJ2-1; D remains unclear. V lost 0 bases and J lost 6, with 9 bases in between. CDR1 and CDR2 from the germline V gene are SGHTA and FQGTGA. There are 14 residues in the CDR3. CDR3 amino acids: CASSLTVPSNEQFF. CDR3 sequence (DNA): TGTGCCAGCAGCTTAACGGTGCCCAGCAATGAGCAGTTCTTC.

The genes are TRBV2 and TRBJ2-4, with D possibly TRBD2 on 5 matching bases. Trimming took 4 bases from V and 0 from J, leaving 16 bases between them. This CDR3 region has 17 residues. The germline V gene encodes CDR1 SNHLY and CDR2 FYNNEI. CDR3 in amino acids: CASSGIERAVAKNIQYF. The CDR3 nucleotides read TGTGCCAGCAGTGGTATAGAGAGGGCCGTAGCCAAAAACATTCAGTACTTC. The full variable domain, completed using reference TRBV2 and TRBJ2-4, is EPEVTQTPSHQVTQMGQEVILRCVPISNHLYFYWYRQILGQKVEFLVSFYNNEISEKSEIFDDQFSVERPDGSNFTLKIRSTKLEDSAMYFCASSGIERAVAKNIQYFGAGTRLSVL.

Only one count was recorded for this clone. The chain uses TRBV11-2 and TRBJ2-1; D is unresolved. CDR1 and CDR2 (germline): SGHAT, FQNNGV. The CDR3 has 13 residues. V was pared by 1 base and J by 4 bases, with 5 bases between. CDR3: CASSLVSYNEQFF. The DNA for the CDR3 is TGTGCCAGCAGCTTAGTCTCTTACAATGAGCAGTTCTTC.

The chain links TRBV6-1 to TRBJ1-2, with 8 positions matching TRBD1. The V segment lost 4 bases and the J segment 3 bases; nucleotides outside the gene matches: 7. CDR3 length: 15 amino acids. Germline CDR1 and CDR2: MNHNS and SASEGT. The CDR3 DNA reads TGTGCCAGCAGTGTGGAGGACAGGGCCCACTATGGCTACACCTTC. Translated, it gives CASSVEDRAHYGYTF.